The entry below describes one TCR beta chain. This may be a read error: a much more frequent sequence differs by one nucleotide. This CDR3 fails to terminate in the conserved phenylalanine or tryptophan, so it likely reflects a read error. The authors made TCR beta cDNA from 400 to 550 ng total RNA with a constant-region primer. Libraries for TCR beta were built through three nested multiplex PCR rounds, which together made up a slightly modified ARM-PCR procedure. Two initial PCR rounds of about 9 cycles each paired TRBV1-TRBV30 forward primers with a C-beta reverse primer. From the multiplex PCR reads, TCRdb called clonotypes with MiXCR, one entry per CDR3 protein. The sample shows 300,000 to 400,000 distinct CDR3 sequences, around 60% of them seen only once. This sample is drawn from a study of tumor-infiltrating lymphocytes in primary liver carcinoma. About the study: Patients' primary liver carcinoma was surgically resected. The patient group consisted of men and women aged 30 to 69 years.

The source of the blood RNA was unsorted whole blood, and germline DNA was extracted as well. The germline CDR1 and CDR2 sequences are SGHNT and YYREEE (reference sequence). Trimming cost V 4 bases and J 7 bases, with 18 bases left between them. CDR3 length equals 14 residues. The clonotype comes from a man aged 35-49 years with primary liver carcinoma and hepatitis B virus infection. The chain joins TRBV5-4 to TRBJ2-7; a weak D match, TRBD2 (5 bases). Sequencing was done on a sample of peripheral blood. As DNA, the CDR3 is TGTGCCAGCAGCGGAAGGGCTGGAGGCTGGGAGCAGTACTTA. Protein product: CASSGRAGGWEQYL.